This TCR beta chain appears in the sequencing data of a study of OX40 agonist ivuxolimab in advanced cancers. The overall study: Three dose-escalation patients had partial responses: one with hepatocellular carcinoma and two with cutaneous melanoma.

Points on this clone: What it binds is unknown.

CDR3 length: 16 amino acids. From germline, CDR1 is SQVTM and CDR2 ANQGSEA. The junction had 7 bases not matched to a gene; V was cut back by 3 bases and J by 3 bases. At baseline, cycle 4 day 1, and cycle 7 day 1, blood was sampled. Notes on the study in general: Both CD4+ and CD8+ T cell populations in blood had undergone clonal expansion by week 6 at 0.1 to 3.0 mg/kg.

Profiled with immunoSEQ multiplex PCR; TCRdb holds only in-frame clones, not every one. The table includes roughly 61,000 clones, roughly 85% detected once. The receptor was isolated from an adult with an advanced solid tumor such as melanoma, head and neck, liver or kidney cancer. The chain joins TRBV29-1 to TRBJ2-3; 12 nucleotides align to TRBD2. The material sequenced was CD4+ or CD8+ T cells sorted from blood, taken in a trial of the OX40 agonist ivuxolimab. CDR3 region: CSVDLSSGGVTDTQYF. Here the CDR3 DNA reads TGCAGCGTTGATCTCTCTAGCGGGGGGGTGACAGATACGCAGTATTTT.